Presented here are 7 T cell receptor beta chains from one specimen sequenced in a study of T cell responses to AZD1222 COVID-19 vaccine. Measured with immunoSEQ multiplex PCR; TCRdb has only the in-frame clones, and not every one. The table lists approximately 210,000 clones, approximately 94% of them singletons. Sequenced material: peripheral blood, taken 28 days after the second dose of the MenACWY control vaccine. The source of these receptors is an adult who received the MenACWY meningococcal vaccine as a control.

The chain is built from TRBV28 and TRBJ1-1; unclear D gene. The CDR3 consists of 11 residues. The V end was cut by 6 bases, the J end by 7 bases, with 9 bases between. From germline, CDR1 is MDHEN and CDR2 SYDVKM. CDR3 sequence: CASSRGGEAFF. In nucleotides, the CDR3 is TGTGCCAGCAGCCGTGGTGGTGAAGCTTTCTTT.

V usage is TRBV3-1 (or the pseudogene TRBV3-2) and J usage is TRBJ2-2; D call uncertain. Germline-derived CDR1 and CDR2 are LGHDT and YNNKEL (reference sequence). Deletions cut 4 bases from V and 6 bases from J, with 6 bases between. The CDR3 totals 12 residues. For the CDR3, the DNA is TGTGCCAGCAGCCCCCAAGCCGGGGAGCTGTTTTTT. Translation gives CASSPQAGELFF.

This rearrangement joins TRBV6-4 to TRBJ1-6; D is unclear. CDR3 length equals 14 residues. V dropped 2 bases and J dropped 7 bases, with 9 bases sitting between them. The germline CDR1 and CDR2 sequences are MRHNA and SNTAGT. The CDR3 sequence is CASSDGRSNSPLHF. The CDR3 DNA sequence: TGTGCCAGCAGTGACGGGCGGAGCAATTCACCCCTCCACTTT.

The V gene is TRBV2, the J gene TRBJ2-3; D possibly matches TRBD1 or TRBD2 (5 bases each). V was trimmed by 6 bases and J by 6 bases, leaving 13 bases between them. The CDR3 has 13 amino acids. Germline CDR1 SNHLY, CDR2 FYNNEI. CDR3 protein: CASRGPGGDTQYF. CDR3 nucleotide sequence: TGTGCCAGCAGGGGACCTGGAGGCGATACGCAGTATTTT.

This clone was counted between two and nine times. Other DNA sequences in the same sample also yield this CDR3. CDR3 in DNA: TGTGCCAGCAGTTTCCGGCAGGGGGCCTACGAGCAGTACTTC. This encodes CASSFRQGAYEQYF. V and J are TRBV27 and TRBJ2-7; 7 nucleotides agree with TRBD1. CDR1 is MNHEY, CDR2 SMNVEV, per germline (reference sequence). The CDR3 covers 14 residues. J was trimmed by 2 bases and V by 3 bases; bases with no gene match: 4.

CDR3 DNA: TGTGCCAGCAGTTACAACGGGGGGGCCTACACAGATACGCAGTATTTT. It specifies CASSYNGGAYTDTQYF. The chain carries TRBV6-2 or TRBV6-3 and TRBJ2-3; 8 bases fit TRBD2. V shed 2 bases, J shed 2 bases, and the junction held 6 bases outside the gene matches. The CDR3 has 16 residues. Germline V CDR1 and CDR2: MNHEY, SVGEGT.

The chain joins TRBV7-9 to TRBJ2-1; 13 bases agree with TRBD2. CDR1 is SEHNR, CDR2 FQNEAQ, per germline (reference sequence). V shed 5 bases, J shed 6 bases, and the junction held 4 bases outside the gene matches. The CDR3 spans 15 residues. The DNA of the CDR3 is TGTGCCAGCAGCCCGGGACTAGCGGGACCCAATGAGCAGTTCTTC. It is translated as CASSPGLAGPNEQFF.